The following is a T cell receptor beta chain sequence with its context. Its specificity is unknown. These data belong to a study of T cell responses to AZD1222 COVID-19 vaccine. Study-wide findings and caveats: Clonal diversity may have been underestimated in mostly white British donors. Variant regions that are unmutated are reportedly the target of nearly half of spike-specific TCRs. Only 5 or 6 individuals given AZD1222 were seropositive at baseline.

Germline CDR1 reads KGHSH; CDR2 reads LQKENI. V was pared by 3 bases and J by 3 bases, with 2 bases between. The CDR3 spans 11 residues. Assay: immunoSEQ multiplex PCR; the TCRdb copy retains only in-frame clones and omits some. This repertoire shows 130,000 to 150,000 clones, about 89% found once; its top ten account for about 3%. The source of this sequence is an adult in good health. Sequences were derived from peripheral blood, sampled on day 0 of MenACWY control vaccination. V is TRBV18 and J is TRBJ1-1; D unclear. The DNA for the CDR3 is TGTGCCAGCTCACCGGACACTGAAGCTTTCTTT. This gives the protein CASSPDTEAFF.